Described below is a single TCR beta chain sequence and its context. Original data processing: Amplification of reference gene primers provided the estimated nucleated cell counts. Here immunoSEQ multiplex PCR was the method, and the copy in TCRdb shows in-frame clones only, minus some. V, J and clone size are those of that table, while D and trimming were read from the DNA. The sample yields approximately 180,000 clones, roughly nine tenths seen once. The CDR3 covers 14 residues. V lost 5 bases, J lost 2 bases, and 3 bases stayed unmatched. Germline values: CDR1 SNHLY, CDR2 FYNNEI. The data were obtained in a study of blood T cell repertoires in COVID-19. About the study: Material from acute and convalescent COVID-19 was sourced from the United States, Italy and Spain.

This chain uses TRBV2 with TRBJ1-1; TRBD1 matches 9 bases. This sequence originates from a woman aged 35 to 49 with acute COVID-19. The specimen was PBMCs or T cells enriched from blood (not recorded which). For the CDR3, the DNA is TGTGCCAGCAGTTGGGACAGGGCCAACACTGAAGCTTTCTTT. Translating gives CASSWDRANTEAFF.